This TCR beta chain was captured in a study of blood T cell repertoires in COVID-19. Study summary: Sources were T cells, B-cell-depleted T cells, or PBMCs; the material itself was cDNA or gDNA.

The authors' processing: Estimates of nucleated cell counts were drawn from the amplification of reference gene primers. Here immunoSEQ multiplex PCR was the method, and the copy in TCRdb shows in-frame clones only, minus some. V, J and clone size are those of that table, while D and trimming were read from the DNA. This repertoire shows more than 200,000 clones, around 82% found once; its top ten account for roughly 4.6%. The CDR3 spans 15 residues. V lost 5 bases to trimming and J lost 7 bases, with 21 bases between them. Per the germline V gene, CDR1 is MNHEY and CDR2 is SMNVEV (reference sequence).

Sequencing input: peripheral blood. This chain connects TRBV27 to TRBJ2-7; possibly TRBD2 for D (5 bases). The source of this sequence is an elderly woman with active or convalescent COVID-19. The DNA for the CDR3 is TGTGCCAGCAGTCCACTGCGCGGGTCGGAGGAGGAGCAGTACTTC. Translated, it gives CASSPLRGSEEEQYF.